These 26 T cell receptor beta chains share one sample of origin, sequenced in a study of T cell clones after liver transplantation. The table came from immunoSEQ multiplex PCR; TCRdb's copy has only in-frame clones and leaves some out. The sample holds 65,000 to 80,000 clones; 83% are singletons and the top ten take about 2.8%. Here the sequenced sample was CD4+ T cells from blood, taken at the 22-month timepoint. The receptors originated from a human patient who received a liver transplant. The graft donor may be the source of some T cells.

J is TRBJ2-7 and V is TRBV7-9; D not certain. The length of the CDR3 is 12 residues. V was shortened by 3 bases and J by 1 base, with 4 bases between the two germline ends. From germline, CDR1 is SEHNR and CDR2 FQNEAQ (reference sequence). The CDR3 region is CASSFGSYEQYF. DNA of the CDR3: TGTGCCAGCAGCTTCGGGTCCTACGAGCAGTACTTC. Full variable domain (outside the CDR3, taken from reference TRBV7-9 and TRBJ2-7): DTGVSQNPRHKITKRGQNVTFRCDPISEHNRLYWYRQTLGQGPEFLTYFQNEAQLEKSRLLSDRFSAERPKGSFSTLEIQRTEQGDSAMYLCASSFGSYEQYFGPGTRLTVT.

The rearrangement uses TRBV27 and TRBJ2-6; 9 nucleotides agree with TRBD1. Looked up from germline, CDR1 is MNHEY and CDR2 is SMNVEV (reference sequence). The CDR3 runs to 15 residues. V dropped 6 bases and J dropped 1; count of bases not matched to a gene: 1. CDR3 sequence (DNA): TGTGCCAGCAGGGGGACAGGGTCTGGGGCCAACGTCCTGACTTTC. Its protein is CASRGTGSGANVLTF.

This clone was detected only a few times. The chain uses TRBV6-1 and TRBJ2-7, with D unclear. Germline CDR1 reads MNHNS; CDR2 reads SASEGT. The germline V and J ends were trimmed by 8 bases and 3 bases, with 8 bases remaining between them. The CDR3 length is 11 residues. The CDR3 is CASGWSYEQYF. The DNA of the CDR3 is TGTGCCAGCGGCTGGAGCTACGAGCAGTACTTC.

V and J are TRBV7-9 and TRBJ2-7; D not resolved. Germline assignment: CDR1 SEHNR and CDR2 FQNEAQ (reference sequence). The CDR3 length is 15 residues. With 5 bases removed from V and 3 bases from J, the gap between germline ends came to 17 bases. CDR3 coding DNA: TGTGCCAGCAGCCCCTCGGCAGGAACTATCTACGAGCAGTACTTC. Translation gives CASSPSAGTIYEQYF.

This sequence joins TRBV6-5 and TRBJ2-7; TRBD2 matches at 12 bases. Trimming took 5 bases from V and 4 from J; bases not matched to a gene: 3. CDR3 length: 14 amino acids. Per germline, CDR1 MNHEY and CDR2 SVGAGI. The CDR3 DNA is TGTGCCAGCAGTCTTCTAGCGGGAGGGTACGAGCAGTACTTC. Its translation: CASSLLAGGYEQYF.

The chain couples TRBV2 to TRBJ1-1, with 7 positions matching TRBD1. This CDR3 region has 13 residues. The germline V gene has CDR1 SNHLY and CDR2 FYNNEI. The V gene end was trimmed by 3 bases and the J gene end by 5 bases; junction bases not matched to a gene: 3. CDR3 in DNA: TGTGCCAGCAGTGATAACAGGGGTACTGAAGCTTTCTTT. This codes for CASSDNRGTEAFF.

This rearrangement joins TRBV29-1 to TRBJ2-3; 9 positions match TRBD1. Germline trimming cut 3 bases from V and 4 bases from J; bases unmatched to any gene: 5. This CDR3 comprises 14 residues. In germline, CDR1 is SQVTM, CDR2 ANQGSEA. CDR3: CSVERQGGSDTQYF. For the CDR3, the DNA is TGCAGCGTTGAGAGACAGGGGGGGTCAGATACGCAGTATTTT.

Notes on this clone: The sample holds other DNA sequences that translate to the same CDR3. In nucleotides, the CDR3 is TGTGCCAGCAGTTACTCATCCTACGAGCAGTACTTC. Protein sequence: CASSYSSYEQYF. V is TRBV6-5 and J is TRBJ2-7, with D unclear. From germline, CDR1 is MNHEY and CDR2 SVGAGI. The CDR3 totals 12 residues. V was cut by 0 bases and J by 1 base, with 1 base left in between.

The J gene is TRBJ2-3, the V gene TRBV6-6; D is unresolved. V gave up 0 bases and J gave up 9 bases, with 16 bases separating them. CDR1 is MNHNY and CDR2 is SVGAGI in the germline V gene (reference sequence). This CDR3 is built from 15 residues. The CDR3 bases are TGTGCCAGCAGTTACTCAGCAGGAACTCTCGGGACGCAGTATTTT. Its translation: CASSYSAGTLGTQYF.

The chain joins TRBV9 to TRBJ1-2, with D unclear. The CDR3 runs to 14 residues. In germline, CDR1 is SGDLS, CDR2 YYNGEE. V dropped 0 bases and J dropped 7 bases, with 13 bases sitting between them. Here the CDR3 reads CASSVGTGFSGYTF. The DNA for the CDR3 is TGTGCCAGCAGCGTAGGTACGGGGTTCAGTGGCTACACCTTC.

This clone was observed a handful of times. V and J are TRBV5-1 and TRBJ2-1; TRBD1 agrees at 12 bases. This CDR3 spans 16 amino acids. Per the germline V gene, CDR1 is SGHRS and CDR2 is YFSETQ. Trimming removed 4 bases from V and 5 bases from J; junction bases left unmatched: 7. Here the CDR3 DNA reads TGCGCCAGCAGCCTAGGGACAGGGGGCGGAAACAATGAGCAGTTCTTC. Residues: CASSLGTGGGNNEQFF.

In nucleotides, the CDR3 is TGTGCCAGCAGCCGGAAGGAGGGAGGGCGTGAAAAACTGTTTTTT. Encoded protein: CASSRKEGGREKLFF. This chain uses TRBV2 with TRBJ1-4; D gene uncertain. Trimming shortened V by 6 bases and J by 7 bases, and 18 bases separated the two germline ends. This CDR3 spans 15 amino acids. Germline V gene data show CDR1 as SNHLY and CDR2 as FYNNEI.

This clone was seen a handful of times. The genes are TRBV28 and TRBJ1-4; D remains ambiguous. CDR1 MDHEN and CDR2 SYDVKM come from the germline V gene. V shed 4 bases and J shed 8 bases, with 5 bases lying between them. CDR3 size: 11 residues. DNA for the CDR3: TGTGCCAGCAGTTCTTGGGAAAAACTGTTTTTT. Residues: CASSSWEKLFF.

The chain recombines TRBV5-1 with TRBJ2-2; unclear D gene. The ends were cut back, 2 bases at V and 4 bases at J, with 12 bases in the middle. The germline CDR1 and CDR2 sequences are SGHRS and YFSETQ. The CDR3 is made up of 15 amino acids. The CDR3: CASSFRSEATGELFF. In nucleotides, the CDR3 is TGCGCCAGCAGCTTCAGGTCCGAGGCCACCGGGGAGCTGTTTTTT. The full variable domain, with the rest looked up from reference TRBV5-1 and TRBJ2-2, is KAGVTQTPRYLIKTRGQQVTLSCSPISGHRSVSWYQQTPGQGLQFLFEYFSETQRNKGNFPGRFSGRQFSNSRSEMNVSTLELGDSALYLCASSFRSEATGELFFGEGSRLTVL.

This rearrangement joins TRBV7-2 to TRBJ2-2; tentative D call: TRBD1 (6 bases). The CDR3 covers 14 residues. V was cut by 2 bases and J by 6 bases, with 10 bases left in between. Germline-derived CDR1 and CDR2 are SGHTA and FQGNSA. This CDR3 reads CASSLLAGAGELFF. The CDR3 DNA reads TGTGCCAGCAGCTTATTAGCAGGGGCCGGGGAGCTGTTTTTT.

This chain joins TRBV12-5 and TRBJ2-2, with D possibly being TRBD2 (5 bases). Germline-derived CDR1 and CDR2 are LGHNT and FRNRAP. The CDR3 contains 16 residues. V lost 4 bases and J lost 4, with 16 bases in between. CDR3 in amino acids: CASGSPNTGFTGELFF. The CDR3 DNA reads TGTGCTAGTGGTTCTCCCAATACGGGGTTCACCGGGGAGCTGTTTTTT.

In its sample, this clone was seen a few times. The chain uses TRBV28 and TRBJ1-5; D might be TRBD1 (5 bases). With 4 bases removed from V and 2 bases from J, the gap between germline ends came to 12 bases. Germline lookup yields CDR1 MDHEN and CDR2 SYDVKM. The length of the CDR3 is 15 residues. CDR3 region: CASSSPAGGNQPQHF. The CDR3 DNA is TGTGCCAGCAGTTCCCCAGCGGGGGGCAATCAGCCCCAGCATTTT. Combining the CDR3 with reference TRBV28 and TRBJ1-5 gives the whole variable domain DVKVTQSSRYLVKRTGEKVFLECVQDMDHENMFWYRQDPGLGLRLIYFSYDVKMKEKGDIPEGYSVSREKKERFSLILESASTNQTSMYLCASSSPAGGNQPQHFGDGTRLSIL.

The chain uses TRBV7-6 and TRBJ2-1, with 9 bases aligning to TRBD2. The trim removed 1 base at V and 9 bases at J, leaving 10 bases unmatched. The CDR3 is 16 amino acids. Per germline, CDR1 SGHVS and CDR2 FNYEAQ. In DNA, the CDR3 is TGTGCCAGCAGCTTAGGGGCGGGGGGGAGTCGTGGTGAGCAGTTCTTC. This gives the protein CASSLGAGGSRGEQFF.

The CDR3 nucleotides are TGCGCCAGCAGTCCGAGGGGGGCAGATCAGCCCCAGCATTTT. Encoded protein: CASSPRGADQPQHF. V is TRBV10-2 and J is TRBJ1-5; possibly TRBD1 for D (6 bases). Germline V gene data show CDR1 as WSHSY and CDR2 as SAAADI. Trimming shortened V by 5 bases and J by 5 bases, and 13 bases separated the two germline ends. CDR3 length: 14 residues.

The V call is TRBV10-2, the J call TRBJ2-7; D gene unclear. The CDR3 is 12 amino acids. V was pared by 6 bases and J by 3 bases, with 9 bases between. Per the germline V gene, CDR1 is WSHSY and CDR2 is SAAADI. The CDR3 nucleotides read TGCGCCAGCAGCAGGAACGGCTACGAGCAGTACTTC. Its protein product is CASSRNGYEQYF.

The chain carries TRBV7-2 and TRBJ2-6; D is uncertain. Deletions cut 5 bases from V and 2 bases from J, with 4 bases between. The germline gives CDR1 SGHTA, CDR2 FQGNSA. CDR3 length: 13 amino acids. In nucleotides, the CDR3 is TGTGCCAGCAGCGCAGCTGGGGCCAACGTCCTGACTTTC. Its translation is CASSAAGANVLTF.

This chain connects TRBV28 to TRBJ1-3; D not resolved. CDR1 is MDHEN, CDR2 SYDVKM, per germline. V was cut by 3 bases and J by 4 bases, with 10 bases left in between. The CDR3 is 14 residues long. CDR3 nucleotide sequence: TGTGCCAGCAGTTTTACCGGAGCCGGAAACACCATATATTTT. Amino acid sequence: CASSFTGAGNTIYF.

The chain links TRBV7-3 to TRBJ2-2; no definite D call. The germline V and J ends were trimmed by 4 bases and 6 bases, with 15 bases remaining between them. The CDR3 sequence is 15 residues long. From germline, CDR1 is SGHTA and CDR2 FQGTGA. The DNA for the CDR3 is TGTGCCAGCAGCTGGGAAGGACGGCTTGCCGGGGAGCTGTTTTTT. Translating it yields CASSWEGRLAGELFF.

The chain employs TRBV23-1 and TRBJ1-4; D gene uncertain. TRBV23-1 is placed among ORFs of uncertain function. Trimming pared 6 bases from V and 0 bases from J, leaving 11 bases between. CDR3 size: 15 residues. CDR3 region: CASSPKRATNEKLFF. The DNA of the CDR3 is TGCGCCAGCAGCCCCAAGAGGGCAACTAATGAAAAACTGTTTTTT.

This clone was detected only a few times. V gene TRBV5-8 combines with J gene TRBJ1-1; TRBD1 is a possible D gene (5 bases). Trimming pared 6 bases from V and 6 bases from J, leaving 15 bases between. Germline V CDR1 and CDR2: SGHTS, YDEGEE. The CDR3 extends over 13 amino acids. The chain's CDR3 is CASTWDAGSEAFF. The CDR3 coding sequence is TGTGCCAGCACATGGGACGCTGGCTCTGAAGCTTTCTTT.

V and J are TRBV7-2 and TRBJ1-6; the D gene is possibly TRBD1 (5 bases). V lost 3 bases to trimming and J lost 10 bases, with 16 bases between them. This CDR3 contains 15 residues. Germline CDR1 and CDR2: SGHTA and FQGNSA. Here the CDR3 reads CASSLSRGNGSPLHF. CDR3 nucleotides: TGTGCCAGCAGCTTGTCTAGGGGTAATGGGTCACCCCTCCACTTT.